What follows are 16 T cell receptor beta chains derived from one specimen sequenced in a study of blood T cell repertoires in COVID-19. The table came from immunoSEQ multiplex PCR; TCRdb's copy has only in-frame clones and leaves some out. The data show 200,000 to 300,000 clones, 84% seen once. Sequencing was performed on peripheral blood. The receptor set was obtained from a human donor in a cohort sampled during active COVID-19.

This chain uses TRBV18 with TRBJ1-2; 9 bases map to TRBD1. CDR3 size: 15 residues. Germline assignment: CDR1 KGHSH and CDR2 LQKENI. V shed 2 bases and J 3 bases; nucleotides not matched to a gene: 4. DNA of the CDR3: TGTGCCAGCTCACCAACTCGGGACAGGGACTATGGCTACACCTTC. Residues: CASSPTRDRDYGYTF.

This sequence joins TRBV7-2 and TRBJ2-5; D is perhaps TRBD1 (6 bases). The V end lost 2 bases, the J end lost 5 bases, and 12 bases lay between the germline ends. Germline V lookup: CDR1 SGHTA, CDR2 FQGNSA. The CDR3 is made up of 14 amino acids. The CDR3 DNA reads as TGTGCCAGCAGCTTAAACAGGGCCGTGGAGACCCAGTACTTC. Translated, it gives CASSLNRAVETQYF.

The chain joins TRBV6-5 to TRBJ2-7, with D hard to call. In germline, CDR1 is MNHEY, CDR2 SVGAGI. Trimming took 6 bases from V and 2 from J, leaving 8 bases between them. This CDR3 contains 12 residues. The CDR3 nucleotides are TGTGCCAGCAGGACCACTACCTACGAGCAGTACTTC. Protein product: CASRTTTYEQYF.

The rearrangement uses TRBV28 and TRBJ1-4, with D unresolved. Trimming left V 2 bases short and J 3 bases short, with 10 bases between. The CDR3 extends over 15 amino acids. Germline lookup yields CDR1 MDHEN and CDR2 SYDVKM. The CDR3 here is CASSLERRANEKLFF. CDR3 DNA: TGTGCCAGCAGTTTAGAACGGAGAGCTAATGAAAAACTGTTTTTT.

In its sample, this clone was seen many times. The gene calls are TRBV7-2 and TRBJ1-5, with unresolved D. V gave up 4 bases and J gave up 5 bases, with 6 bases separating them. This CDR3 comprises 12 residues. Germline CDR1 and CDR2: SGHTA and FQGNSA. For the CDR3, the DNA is TGTGCCAGCAGCTCCTCCCATCAGCCCCAGCATTTT. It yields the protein CASSSSHQPQHF.

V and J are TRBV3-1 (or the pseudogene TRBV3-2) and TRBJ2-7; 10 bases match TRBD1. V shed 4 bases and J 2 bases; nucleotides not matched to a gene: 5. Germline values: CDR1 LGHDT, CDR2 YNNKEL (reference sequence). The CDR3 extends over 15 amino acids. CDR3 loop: CASSRGQGGPYEQYF. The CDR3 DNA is TGTGCCAGCAGCCGAGGACAGGGGGGGCCCTACGAGCAGTACTTC.

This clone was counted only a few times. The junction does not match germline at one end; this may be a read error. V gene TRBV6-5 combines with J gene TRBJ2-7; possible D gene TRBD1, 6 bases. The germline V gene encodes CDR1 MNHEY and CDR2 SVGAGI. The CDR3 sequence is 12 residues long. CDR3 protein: CATGSYSYEQYF. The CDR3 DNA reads TGCGCTACAGGGTCCTATTCGTACGAGCAGTACTTC.

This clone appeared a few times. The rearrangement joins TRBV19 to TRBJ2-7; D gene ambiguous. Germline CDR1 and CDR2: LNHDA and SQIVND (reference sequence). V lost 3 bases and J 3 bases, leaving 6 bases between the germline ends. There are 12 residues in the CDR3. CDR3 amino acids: CASSMNNYEQYF. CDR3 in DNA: TGTGCCAGTAGTATGAACAACTACGAGCAGTACTTC.

CDR3 loop: CASSSTSSGRASKNIQYF. The CDR3 DNA follows: TGCGCCAGCAGCTCCACCTCTAGCGGGAGGGCAAGCAAAAACATTCAGTACTTC. The chain joins TRBV4-1 to TRBJ2-4; TRBD2 matches 12 bases. V lost 5 bases to trimming and J lost 3 bases; unmatched junction nucleotides: 11. There are 18 residues in the CDR3. Germline CDR1 reads MGHRA; CDR2 reads YSYEKL.

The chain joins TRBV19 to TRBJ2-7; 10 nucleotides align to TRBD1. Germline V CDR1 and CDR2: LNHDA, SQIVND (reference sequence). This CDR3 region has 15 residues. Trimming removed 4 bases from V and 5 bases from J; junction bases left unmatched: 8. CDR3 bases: TGTGCCAGTAGTACACCGGGACAGGGGCTGAACGAGCAGTACTTC. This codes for CASSTPGQGLNEQYF.

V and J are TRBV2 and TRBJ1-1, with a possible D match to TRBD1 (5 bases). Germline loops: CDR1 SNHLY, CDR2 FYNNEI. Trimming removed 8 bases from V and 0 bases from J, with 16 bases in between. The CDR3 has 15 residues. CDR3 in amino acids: CASAGGNLMNTEAFF. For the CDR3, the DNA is TGTGCCAGCGCGGGGGGAAACCTCATGAACACTGAAGCTTTCTTT.

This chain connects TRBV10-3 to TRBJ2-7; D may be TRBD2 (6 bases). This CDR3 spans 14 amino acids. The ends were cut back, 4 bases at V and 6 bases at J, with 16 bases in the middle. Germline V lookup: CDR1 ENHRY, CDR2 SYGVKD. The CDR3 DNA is TGTGCCATCAGTGCGACTGCGGGGTCTGCCGAGCAGTACTTC. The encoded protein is CAISATAGSAEQYF.

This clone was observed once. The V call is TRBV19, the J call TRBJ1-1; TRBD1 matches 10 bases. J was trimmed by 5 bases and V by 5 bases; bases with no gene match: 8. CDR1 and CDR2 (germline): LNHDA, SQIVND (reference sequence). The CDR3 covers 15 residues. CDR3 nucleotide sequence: TGTGCCAGTAGTCCCCGGGACAGGGGTAGGACTGAAGCTTTCTTT. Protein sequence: CASSPRDRGRTEAFF.

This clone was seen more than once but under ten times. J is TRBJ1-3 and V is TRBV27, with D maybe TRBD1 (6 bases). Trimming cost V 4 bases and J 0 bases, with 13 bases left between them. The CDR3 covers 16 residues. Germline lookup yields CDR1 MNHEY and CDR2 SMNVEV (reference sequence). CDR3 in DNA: TGTGCCAGCAGTTGGGGACACCCGGACTCTGGAAACACCATATATTTT. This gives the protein CASSWGHPDSGNTIYF.

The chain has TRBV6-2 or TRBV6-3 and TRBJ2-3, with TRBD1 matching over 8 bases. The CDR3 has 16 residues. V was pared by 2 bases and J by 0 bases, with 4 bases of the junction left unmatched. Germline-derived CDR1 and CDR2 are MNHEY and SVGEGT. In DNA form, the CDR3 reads TGTGCCAGCAGTTACGACAGGGGCGTTAGCACAGATACGCAGTATTTT. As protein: CASSYDRGVSTDTQYF.

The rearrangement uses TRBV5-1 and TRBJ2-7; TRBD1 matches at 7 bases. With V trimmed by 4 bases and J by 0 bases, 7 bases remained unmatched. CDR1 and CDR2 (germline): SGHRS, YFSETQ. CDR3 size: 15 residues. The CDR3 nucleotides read TGCGCCAGCAGCAGGGACAGACTTAGCTCCTACGAGCAGTACTTC. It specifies CASSRDRLSSYEQYF.